Listed below are T cell receptor beta chains from one sample, sequenced in a study of T cell repertoires in cytomegalovirus infection. MiXCR, run by TCRdb on the reads, gives a single entry per CDR3 protein. Of 70,000 to 95,000 distinct CDR3 sequences in the sample, approximately 30% were seen once. The antigens of these receptors remain unknown. The starting material was CD8+ T cells from cultured PBMCs, obtained from culture after CMV antigen stimulation. These TCRs come from a human donor in good health (CMV status not recorded). Some clones in this sample may be carry-over from other donors' samples. The conserved cysteine and the conserved F or W are not part of the CDR3 here. Clone size is given for some rows only: seen once, a few or many times, or a class if the clone is expanded.

CDR3aa,j_gene,v_gene,abundance,len
ASIERGGGSYEQY,TRBJ2-7,TRBV5-6,.,13
ASSPEGESYEQY,TRBJ2-7,TRBV9,.,12
ASTLTPNTEAF,TRBJ1-1,TRBV7-9,many,11
AISETNTGELF,TRBJ2-2,TRBV10-3,few,11
ASSPGVYGYT,TRBJ1-2,TRBV12-3/TRBV12-4,.,10
ASSLVWGGDGEQF,TRBJ2-1,TRBV7-8,.,13
ASSSQGGYEQY,TRBJ2-7,TRBV27,few,11
ASSPSTEAF,TRBJ1-1,TRBV12-3/TRBV12-4,.,9
ASSLIRVMDEAF,TRBJ1-1,TRBV7-9,few,12
ASSEGDLNYGYT,TRBJ1-2,TRBV7-9,.,12
ASNVGWGEKLF,TRBJ1-4,TRBV7-6,few,11
ASSVWGGGPQETQY,TRBJ2-5,TRBV9,.,14
ASSAGRRGTEAF,TRBJ1-1,TRBV2,.,12